This TCR beta chain was sequenced during a study of cytomegalovirus exposure and HLA in healthy donors. Study-wide findings and caveats: Previous analysis showed most TCR beta V segments were productive about 87% or about 30% of the time. As confirmed in vitro, a few CMV-associated chains were specific for CMV antigens. Later analysis reportedly placed an Asian-associated ancestry cluster below the approximately 650-donor mean in N-insertions.

In the PCR, 60 Vbeta and 13 Jbeta primers were used. Assay used: immunoSEQ multiplex PCR; TCRdb lists only in-frame clones, some missing. The sample has 210,000 or so clones; around four fifths are singletons. With regard to this clone: What it recognizes is unknown.

Germline V lookup: CDR1 SGHRS, CDR2 YFSETQ. V was clipped by 4 bases and J by 3 bases; unmatched bases: 10. There are 18 residues in the CDR3. J is TRBJ2-3 and V is TRBV5-1, with 14 bases lining up with TRBD2. Specimen: PBMCs. The clonotype comes from a woman in her forties or fifties in good health and CMV-seropositive. CDR3: CASSPGLAGGVVTDTQYF. CDR3 DNA: TGCGCCAGCAGCCCTGGACTAGCGGGGGGTGTGGTAACAGATACGCAGTATTTT.